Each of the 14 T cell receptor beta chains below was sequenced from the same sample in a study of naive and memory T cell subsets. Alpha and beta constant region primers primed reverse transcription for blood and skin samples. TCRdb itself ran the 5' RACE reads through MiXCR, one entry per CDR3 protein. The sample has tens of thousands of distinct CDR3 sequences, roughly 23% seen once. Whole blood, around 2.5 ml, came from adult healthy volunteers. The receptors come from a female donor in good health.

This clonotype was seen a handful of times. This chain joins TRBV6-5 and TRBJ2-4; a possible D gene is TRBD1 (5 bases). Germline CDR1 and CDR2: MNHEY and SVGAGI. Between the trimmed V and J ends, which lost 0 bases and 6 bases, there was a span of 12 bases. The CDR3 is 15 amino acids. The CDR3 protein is CASSYSPDILNIQYF. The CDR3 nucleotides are TGTGCCAGCAGTTACTCCCCGGACATCCTAAACATTCAGTACTTC.

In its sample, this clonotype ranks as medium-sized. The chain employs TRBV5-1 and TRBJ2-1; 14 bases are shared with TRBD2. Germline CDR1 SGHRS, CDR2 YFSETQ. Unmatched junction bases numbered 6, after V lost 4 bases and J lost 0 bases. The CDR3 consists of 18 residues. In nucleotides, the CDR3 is TGCGCCAGCAGCGGGGGACTAGCGGGAGCACACTCCTACAATGAGCAGTTCTTC. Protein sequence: CASSGGLAGAHSYNEQFF.

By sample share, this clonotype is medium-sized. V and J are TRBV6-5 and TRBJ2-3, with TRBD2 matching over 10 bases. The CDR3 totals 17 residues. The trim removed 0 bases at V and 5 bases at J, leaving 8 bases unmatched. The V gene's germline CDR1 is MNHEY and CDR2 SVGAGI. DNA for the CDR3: TGTGCCAGCAGTTACTCCCTGGGCTCTAGCGGGAGAGATACGCAGTATTTT. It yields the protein CASSYSLGSSGRDTQYF.

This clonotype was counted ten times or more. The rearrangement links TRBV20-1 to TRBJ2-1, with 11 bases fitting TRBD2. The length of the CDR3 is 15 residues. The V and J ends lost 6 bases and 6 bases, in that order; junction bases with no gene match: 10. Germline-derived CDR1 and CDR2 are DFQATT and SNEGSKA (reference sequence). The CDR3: CSAHQPGLAVNEQFF. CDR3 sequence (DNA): TGCAGTGCCCACCAGCCGGGACTAGCGGTCAATGAGCAGTTCTTC.

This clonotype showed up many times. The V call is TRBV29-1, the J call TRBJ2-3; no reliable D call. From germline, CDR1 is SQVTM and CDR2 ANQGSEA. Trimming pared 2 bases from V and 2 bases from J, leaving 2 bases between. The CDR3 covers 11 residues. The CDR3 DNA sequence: TGCAGCGTTGAATCCACAGATACGCAGTATTTT. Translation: CSVESTDTQYF.

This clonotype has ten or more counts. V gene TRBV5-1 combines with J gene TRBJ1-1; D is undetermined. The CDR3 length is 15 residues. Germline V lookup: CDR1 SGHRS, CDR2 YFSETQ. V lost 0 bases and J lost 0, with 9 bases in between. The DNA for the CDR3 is TGCGCCAGCAGCTTGGTTTCGGGGTTGAACACTGAAGCTTTCTTT. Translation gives CASSLVSGLNTEAFF.

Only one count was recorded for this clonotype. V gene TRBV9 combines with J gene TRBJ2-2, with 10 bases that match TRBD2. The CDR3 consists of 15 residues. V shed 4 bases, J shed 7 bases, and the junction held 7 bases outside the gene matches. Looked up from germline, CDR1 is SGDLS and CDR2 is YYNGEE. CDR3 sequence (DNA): TGTGCCAGCAGCACCGGGACTAGCGTTGGCGGGGAGCTGTTTTTT. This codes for CASSTGTSVGGELFF.

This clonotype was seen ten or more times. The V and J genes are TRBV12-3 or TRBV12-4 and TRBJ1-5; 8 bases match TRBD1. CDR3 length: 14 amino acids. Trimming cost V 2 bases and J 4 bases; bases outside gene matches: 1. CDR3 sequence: CASSLRTGNQPQHF. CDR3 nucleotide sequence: TGTGCCAGCAGTTTAAGGACAGGGAATCAGCCCCAGCATTTT.

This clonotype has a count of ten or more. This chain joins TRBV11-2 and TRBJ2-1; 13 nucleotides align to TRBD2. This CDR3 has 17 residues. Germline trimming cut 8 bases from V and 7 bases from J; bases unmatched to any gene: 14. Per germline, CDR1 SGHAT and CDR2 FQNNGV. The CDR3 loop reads CASWGLAGRGWGNEQFF. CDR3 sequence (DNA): TGTGCCAGCTGGGGACTAGCGGGGAGAGGGTGGGGAAATGAGCAGTTCTTC.

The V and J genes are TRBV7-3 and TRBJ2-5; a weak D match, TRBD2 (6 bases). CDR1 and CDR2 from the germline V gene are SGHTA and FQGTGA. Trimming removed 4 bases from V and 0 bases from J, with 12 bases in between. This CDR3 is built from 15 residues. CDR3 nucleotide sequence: TGTGCCAGCAGCTCGGGACTTCCTTACCAAGAGACCCAGTACTTC. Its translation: CASSSGLPYQETQYF.

Here the CDR3 DNA reads TGCAGCGTTGCCGGGATCTACAATGAGCAGTTCTTC. Protein sequence: CSVAGIYNEQFF. The chain combines TRBV29-1 with TRBJ2-1; a possible D gene is TRBD2 (5 bases). V was shortened by 4 bases and J by 3 bases, with 7 bases between the two germline ends. This CDR3 contains 12 residues. Germline V gene lookup returns CDR1 SQVTM and CDR2 ANQGSEA.

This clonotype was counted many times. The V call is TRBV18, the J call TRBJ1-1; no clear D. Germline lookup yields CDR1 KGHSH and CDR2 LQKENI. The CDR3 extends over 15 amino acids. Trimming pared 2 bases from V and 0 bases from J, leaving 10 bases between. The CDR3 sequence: CASSPTSTLNTEAFF. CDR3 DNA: TGTGCCAGCTCACCAACGAGCACCCTGAACACTGAAGCTTTCTTT.

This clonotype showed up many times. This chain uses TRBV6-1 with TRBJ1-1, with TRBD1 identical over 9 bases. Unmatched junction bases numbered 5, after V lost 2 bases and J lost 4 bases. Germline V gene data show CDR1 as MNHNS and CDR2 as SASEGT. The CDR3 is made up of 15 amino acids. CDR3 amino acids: CASSETTGGITEAFF. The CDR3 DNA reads TGTGCCAGCAGTGAAACAACAGGGGGCATCACTGAAGCTTTCTTT.

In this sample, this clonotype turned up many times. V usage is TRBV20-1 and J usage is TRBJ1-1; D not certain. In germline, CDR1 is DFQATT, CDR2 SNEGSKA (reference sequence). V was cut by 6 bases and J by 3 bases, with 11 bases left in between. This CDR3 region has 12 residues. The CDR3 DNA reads TGCAGTGCCATTCGTCGGGACACTGAAGCTTTCTTT. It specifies CSAIRRDTEAFF.